This TCR beta chain appears in the sequencing data of a study of shared T cell receptors in the human thymus. Produced via immunoSEQ multiplex PCR; TCRdb's table is partial and in-frame only. The table records hundreds of thousands of clones, 80% to 90% of them present only once. The same data also went into a second study, on human thymus T cells. As that study records: All donors were healthy Finnish infants who were undergoing corrective surgery to treat congenital heart defects. Thymic tissue was derived from resections collected during corrective heart surgery. The authors found apparently biased V and J gene usage in thymic and blood repertoires.

The clonotype comes from a boy under three years old with a congenital heart defect. Material: thymocytes.

CDR3 loop: CASSSGVREQYF. CDR3 nucleotide sequence: TGCGCCAGCAGCTCAGGGGTCCGCGAGCAGTACTTC. The chain employs TRBV5-1 and TRBJ2-7; tentatively, D is TRBD1 (6 bases). Germline assignment: CDR1 SGHRS and CDR2 YFSETQ. V was cut by 3 bases and J by 6 bases, with 10 bases left in between. There are 12 residues in the CDR3.